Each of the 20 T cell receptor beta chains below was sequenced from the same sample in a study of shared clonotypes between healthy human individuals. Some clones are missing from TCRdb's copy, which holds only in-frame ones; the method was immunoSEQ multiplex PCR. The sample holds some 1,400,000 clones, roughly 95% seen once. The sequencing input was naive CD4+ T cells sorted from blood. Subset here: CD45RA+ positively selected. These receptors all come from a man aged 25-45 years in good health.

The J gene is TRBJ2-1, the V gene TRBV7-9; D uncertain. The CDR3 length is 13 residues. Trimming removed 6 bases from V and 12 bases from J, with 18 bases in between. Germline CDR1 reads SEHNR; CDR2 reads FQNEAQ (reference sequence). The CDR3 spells CASSLRPVSGQFF. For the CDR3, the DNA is TGTGCCAGCAGTCTAAGACCCGTATCGGGGCAGTTCTTC.

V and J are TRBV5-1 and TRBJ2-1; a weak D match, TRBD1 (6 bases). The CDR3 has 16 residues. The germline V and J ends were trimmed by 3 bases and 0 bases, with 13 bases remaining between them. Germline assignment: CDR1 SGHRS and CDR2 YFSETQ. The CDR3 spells CASSSGHLSSYNEQFF. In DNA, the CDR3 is TGCGCCAGCAGCTCGGGACACTTGAGCTCCTACAATGAGCAGTTCTTC.

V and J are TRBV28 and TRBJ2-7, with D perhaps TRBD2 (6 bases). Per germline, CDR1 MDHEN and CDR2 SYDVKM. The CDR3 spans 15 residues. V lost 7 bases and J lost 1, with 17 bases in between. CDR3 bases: TGTGCCAGCACCAGGCAGGGAGGCAGTTCCTACGAGCAGTACTTC. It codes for CASTRQGGSSYEQYF.

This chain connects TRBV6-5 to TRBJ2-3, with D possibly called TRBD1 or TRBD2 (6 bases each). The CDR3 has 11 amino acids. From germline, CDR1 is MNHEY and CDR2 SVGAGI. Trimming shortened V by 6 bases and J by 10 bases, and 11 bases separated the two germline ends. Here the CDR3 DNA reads TGTGCCAGCAGCAACGGGGGCGCGCAGTATTTT. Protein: CASSNGGAQYF.

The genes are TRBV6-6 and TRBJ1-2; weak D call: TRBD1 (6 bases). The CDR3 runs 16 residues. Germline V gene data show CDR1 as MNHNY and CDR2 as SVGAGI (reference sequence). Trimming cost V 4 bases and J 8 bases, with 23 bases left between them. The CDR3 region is CASSSSQSGAGGGYTF. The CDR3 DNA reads TGTGCCAGCAGTTCCTCCCAGTCAGGGGCAGGTGGGGGCTACACCTTC.

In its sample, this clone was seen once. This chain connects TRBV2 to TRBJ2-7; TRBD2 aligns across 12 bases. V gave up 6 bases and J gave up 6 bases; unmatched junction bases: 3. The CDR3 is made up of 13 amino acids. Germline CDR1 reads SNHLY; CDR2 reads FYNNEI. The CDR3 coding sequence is TGTGCCAGCAGCGCGGGACTAGCGGGCGAGCAGTACTTC. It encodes CASSAGLAGEQYF.

For the CDR3, the DNA is TGCGCCAGCAGCTTGGGTAGACTGTCAGATACGCAGTATTTT. It is translated as CASSLGRLSDTQYF. The V call is TRBV5-1, the J call TRBJ2-3, with unresolved D. The CDR3 runs to 14 residues. Germline CDR1 and CDR2: SGHRS and YFSETQ. Trimming removed 0 bases at V and 4 bases at J, with 9 bases between. Full variable domain (rest looked up from reference TRBV5-1 and TRBJ2-3): KAGVTQTPRYLIKTRGQQVTLSCSPISGHRSVSWYQQTPGQGLQFLFEYFSETQRNKGNFPGRFSGRQFSNSRSEMNVSTLELGDSALYLCASSLGRLSDTQYFGPGTRLTVL.

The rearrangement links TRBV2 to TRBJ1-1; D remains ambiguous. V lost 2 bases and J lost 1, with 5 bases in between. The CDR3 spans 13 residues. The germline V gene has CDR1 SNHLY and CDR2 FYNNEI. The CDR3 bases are TGTGCCAGCAGTGAACACCAGAACACTGAAGCTTTCTTT. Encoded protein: CASSEHQNTEAFF.

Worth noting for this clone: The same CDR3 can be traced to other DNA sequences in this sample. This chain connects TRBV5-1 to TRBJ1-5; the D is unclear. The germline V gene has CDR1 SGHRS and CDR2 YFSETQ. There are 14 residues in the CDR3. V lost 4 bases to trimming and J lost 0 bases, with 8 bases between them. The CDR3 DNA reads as TGCGCCAGCAGCCCGGACCGTAGCAATCAGCCCCAGCATTTT. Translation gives CASSPDRSNQPQHF.

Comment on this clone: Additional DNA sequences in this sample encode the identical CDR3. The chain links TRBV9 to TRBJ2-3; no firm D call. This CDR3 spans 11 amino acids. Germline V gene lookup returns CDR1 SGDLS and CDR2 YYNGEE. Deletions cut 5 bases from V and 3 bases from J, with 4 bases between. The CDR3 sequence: CASSTTDTQYF. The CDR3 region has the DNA TGTGCCAGCAGTACTACAGATACGCAGTATTTT.

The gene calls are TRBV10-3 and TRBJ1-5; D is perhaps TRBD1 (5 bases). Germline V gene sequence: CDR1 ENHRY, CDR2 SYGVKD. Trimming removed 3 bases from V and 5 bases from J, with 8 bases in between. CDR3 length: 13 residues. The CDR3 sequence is CAISDQGYQPQHF. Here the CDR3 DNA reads TGTGCCATCAGTGACCAGGGTTATCAGCCCCAGCATTTT.

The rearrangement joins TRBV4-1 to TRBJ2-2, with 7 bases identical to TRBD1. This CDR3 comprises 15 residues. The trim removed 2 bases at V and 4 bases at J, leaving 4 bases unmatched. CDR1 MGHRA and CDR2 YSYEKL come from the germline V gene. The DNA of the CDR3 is TGCGCCAGCAGCCAAACGGGACAGTTCACCGGGGAGCTGTTTTTT. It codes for CASSQTGQFTGELFF.

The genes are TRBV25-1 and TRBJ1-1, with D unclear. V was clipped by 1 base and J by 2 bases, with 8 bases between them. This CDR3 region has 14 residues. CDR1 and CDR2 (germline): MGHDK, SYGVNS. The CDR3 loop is CASSEFPGNTEAFF. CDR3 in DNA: TGTGCCAGCAGTGAATTCCCAGGAAACACTGAAGCTTTCTTT.

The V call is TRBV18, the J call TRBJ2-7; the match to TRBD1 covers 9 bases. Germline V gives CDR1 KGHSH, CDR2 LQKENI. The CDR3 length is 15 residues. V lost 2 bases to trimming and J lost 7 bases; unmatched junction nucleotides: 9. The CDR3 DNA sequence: TGTGCCAGCTCACCAACGGGACAGGGCCTGTGGGAGCAGTACTTC. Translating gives CASSPTGQGLWEQYF.

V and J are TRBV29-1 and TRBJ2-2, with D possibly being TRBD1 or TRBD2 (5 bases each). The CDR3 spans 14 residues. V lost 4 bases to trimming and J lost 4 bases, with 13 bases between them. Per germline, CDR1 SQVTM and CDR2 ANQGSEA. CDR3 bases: TGCAGCGTTGGGTCCGGGACCATCACCGGGGAGCTGTTTTTT. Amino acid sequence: CSVGSGTITGELFF.

In nucleotides, the CDR3 is TGTGCCAGCAGCGTTAGCAGGAGGGGTCGAATCGGGGAGCTGTTTTTT. Its protein product is CASSVSRRGRIGELFF. The V gene is TRBV5-6, the J gene TRBJ2-2; tentatively, D is TRBD2 (6 bases). V gave up 4 bases and J gave up 7 bases, with 20 bases separating them. The CDR3 is made up of 16 amino acids. Germline V lookup: CDR1 SGHDT, CDR2 YYEEEE.

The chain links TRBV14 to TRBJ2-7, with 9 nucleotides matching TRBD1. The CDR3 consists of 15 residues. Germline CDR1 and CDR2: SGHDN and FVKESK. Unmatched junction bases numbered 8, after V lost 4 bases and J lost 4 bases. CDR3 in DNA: TGTGCCAGCAGCCGATCCCCGGACAGGGGTTACGAGCAGTACTTC. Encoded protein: CASSRSPDRGYEQYF. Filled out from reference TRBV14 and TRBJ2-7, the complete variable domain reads EAGVTQFPSHSVIEKGQTVTLRCDPISGHDNLYWYRRVMGKEIKFLLHFVKESKQDESGMPNNRFLAERTGGTYSTLKVQPAELEDSGVYFCASSRSPDRGYEQYFGPGTRLTVT.

The CDR3 region has the DNA TGCGCCAGCAGCTCAGGGGAGAAATGGAGAGATACGCAGTATTTT. Its protein is CASSSGEKWRDTQYF. J is TRBJ2-3 and V is TRBV5-1; possibly TRBD1 for D (6 bases). CDR3 length: 15 amino acids. Trimming pared 3 bases from V and 5 bases from J, leaving 16 bases between. Germline lookup yields CDR1 SGHRS and CDR2 YFSETQ.

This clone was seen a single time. This CDR3 is CASTGREGHGIHEQYF. The DNA of the CDR3 is TGTGCCAGCACTGGGCGGGAGGGCCATGGAATTCACGAGCAGTACTTC. The chain couples TRBV2 to TRBJ2-7, with 9 bases fitting TRBD2. V was clipped by 7 bases and J by 5 bases; unmatched bases: 15. This CDR3 has 16 residues. Germline CDR1 reads SNHLY; CDR2 reads FYNNEI. Together with reference TRBV2 and TRBJ2-7, the CDR3 gives the full variable domain: EPEVTQTPSHQVTQMGQEVILRCVPISNHLYFYWYRQILGQKVEFLVSFYNNEISEKSEIFDDQFSVERPDGSNFTLKIRSTKLEDSAMYFCASTGREGHGIHEQYFGPGTRLTVT.

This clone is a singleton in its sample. CDR3 sequence (DNA): TGTGCCAGCAGCGTAGTGGATGGACGAGGTGGCTACACCTTC. Its protein product is CASSVVDGRGGYTF. The chain employs TRBV9 and TRBJ1-2; D unclear. Germline V gives CDR1 SGDLS, CDR2 YYNGEE. The CDR3 is 14 amino acids. Trimming removed 0 bases from V and 7 bases from J, with 13 bases in between.